These 13 T cell receptor beta chains came from one sample sequenced in a study of blood T cells in healthy people across ages. Primers used in a second PCR of roughly 7 to 12 cycles were a sample-barcoded 5' primer and a J-beta primer mix. TCRdb re-called the 5' RACE reads with MiXCR, one entry per CDR3 protein. The top ten hold 7% to 9% of the sample, which has some 1.5 million distinct CDR3 sequences, roughly 27% seen once. Sequenced: blood. All receptors come from a woman in her twenties or thirties in good health.

This clonotype was seen many times. The genes are TRBV15 and TRBJ2-5; TRBD1 aligns across 7 bases. This CDR3 contains 14 residues. V trimming: 3 bases; J trimming: 5 bases; junction bases outside the gene matches: 6. The germline CDR1 and CDR2 sequences are LNHNV and YYDKDF (reference sequence). In nucleotides, the CDR3 is TGTGCCACCAGCAGCTATGAAGGGGGCGAGACCCAGTACTTC. Translating gives CATSSYEGGETQYF.

This clonotype appeared many times. This sequence joins TRBV10-2 and TRBJ2-7, with D tentatively TRBD1 or TRBD2 (6 bases each). CDR3 length equals 14 residues. The V gene lost 3 bases and the J gene lost 3 bases, with 12 bases spanning the gap. CDR1 and CDR2 (germline): WSHSY, SAAADI. In DNA, the CDR3 is TGCGCCAGCAGTGAATCCGGGGGCATCTACGAGCAGTACTTC. Protein: CASSESGGIYEQYF.

The V call is TRBV12-3 or TRBV12-4, the J call TRBJ2-1, with no clear D. This CDR3 has 12 amino acids. The V end lost 6 bases, the J end lost 8 bases, and 11 bases lay between the germline ends. The CDR3 region has the DNA TGTGCCAGCAGGGTCGTCGACTATGAGCAGTTCTTC. Encoded protein: CASRVVDYEQFF.

This clonotype was recorded at least ten times. V gene TRBV10-3 combines with J gene TRBJ2-5, with 7 bases fitting TRBD2. After removal of 3 bases from V and 5 bases from J, the junction contained 12 bases not matched to a gene. CDR1 and CDR2 (germline): ENHRY, SYGVKD. The length of the CDR3 is 16 residues. CDR3 sequence reads: CAISEATSPPRETQYF. CDR3 DNA sequence: TGTGCCATCAGTGAAGCGACTAGCCCCCCCCGGGAGACCCAGTACTTC.

The chain recombines TRBV20-1 with TRBJ2-7; D is possibly TRBD2 (7 bases). The germline V gene has CDR1 DFQATT and CDR2 SNEGSKA (reference sequence). The CDR3 covers 12 residues. Trimming shortened V by 4 bases and J by 6 bases, and 13 bases separated the two germline ends. CDR3 in amino acids: CSAKGGALEQYF. CDR3 bases: TGCAGTGCTAAAGGGGGGGCCCTCGAGCAGTACTTC.

The rearrangement joins TRBV12-3 or TRBV12-4 to TRBJ2-4; D possibly uses TRBD1 or TRBD2 (5 bases each). V lost 5 bases and J 0 bases, leaving 14 bases between the germline ends. This CDR3 has 16 amino acids. CDR3 sequence reads: CASSPGPNLAKNIQYF. The CDR3 coding sequence is TGTGCCAGCAGTCCGGGACCTAACTTAGCCAAAAACATTCAGTACTTC.

For this clonotype: Relative to the germline gene, one junction end is altered; a read error may explain this. The V gene is TRBV7-2, the J gene TRBJ1-2; D might be TRBD1 (6 bases). Per the germline V gene, CDR1 is SGHTA and CDR2 is FQGNSA. The CDR3 extends over 15 amino acids. CDR3 loop: CASSSRYRDVGGCTF. The CDR3 nucleotides are TGTGCCAGCAGCTCGCGATACAGGGATGTGGGTGGCTGCACCTTC.

The J gene is TRBJ2-3, the V gene TRBV14; D remains ambiguous. CDR1 is SGHDN and CDR2 is FVKESK in the germline V gene. This CDR3 is 17 amino acids long. V was pared by 2 bases and J by 2 bases, with 17 bases between. Here the CDR3 reads CASSQTQTALATDTQYF. CDR3 bases: TGTGCCAGCAGCCAAACCCAGACGGCTTTGGCCACAGATACGCAGTATTTT.

J is TRBJ2-6 and V is TRBV5-1; maybe TRBD1 (5 bases). The CDR3 has 17 residues. The germline CDR1 and CDR2 sequences are SGHRS and YFSETQ. V dropped 2 bases and J dropped 4 bases, with 16 bases sitting between them. The CDR3 region is CASSLGHPAVGANVLTF. In DNA, the CDR3 is TGCGCCAGCAGCTTAGGACACCCTGCCGTAGGGGCCAACGTCCTGACTTTC.

This rearrangement joins TRBV25-1 to TRBJ2-7; TRBD2 matches 7 bases. The CDR3 contains 13 residues. V was pared by 6 bases and J by 2 bases, with 4 bases of the junction left unmatched. Germline CDR1 reads MGHDK; CDR2 reads SYGVNS. The CDR3 DNA is TGTGCCAGCAGAAATGGGGGGGCCTACGAGCAGTACTTC. Amino acids: CASRNGGAYEQYF.

In its sample, this clonotype was seen a few times. V gene TRBV7-9 combines with J gene TRBJ2-1; the D is unclear. Between the trimmed V and J ends, which lost 1 base and 7 bases, there was a span of 11 bases. CDR1 SEHNR and CDR2 FQNEAQ come from the germline V gene (reference sequence). CDR3 length: 14 amino acids. CDR3 in DNA: TGTGCCAGCAGCTTAGATTTGCCCCCGAATGAGCAGTTCTTC. Protein product: CASSLDLPPNEQFF.

The sample holds a few counts of this clonotype. This rearrangement joins TRBV20-1 to TRBJ2-3; possible D gene TRBD2, 5 bases. With 6 bases removed from V and 4 bases from J, the gap between germline ends came to 17 bases. This CDR3 is 14 amino acids long. Germline V lookup: CDR1 DFQATT, CDR2 SNEGSKA (reference sequence). The CDR3 nucleotides read TGCAGTGCCGAGGGTTCCGGGCTAGCAGATACGCAGTATTTT. It codes for CSAEGSGLADTQYF.

The sample holds a few counts of this clonotype. V and J are TRBV4-1 and TRBJ1-5; no clear D gene. V lost 0 bases to trimming and J lost 7 bases, with 19 bases between them. This CDR3 contains 17 residues. Per the germline V gene, CDR1 is MGHRA and CDR2 is YSYEKL. The CDR3 region has the DNA TGCGCCAGCAGCCAAGAACTTGTGAGACCTGATCGCCAGCCCCAGCATTTT. Amino acid sequence: CASSQELVRPDRQPQHF.